Listed here is a single T cell receptor beta chain. The data were taken from a study of T cell changes during pregnancy in multiple sclerosis. Assay used: immunoSEQ multiplex PCR; TCRdb lists only in-frame clones, some missing. The sample has 55,000 to 85,000 clones; 80% to 95% are singletons. The CDR3 has 15 residues. The V gene's germline CDR1 is MNHNS and CDR2 SASEGT. V shed 2 bases and J shed 8 bases, with 15 bases lying between them. The sample was CD4+ T cells from peripheral blood mononuclear cells, taken after pregnancy. The chain combines TRBV6-1 with TRBJ1-4; maybe TRBD1 (5 bases). The receptor was derived from a female donor with multiple sclerosis, enrolled in a pregnancy study. CDR3 sequence (DNA): TGTGCCAGCAGTGAACTTCGGGGGTTGGGAGAAAAACTGTTTTTT. It codes for CASSELRGLGEKLFF.